Presented here are 7 T cell receptor beta chains from one specimen sequenced in a study of beta chain features in type 1 diabetes (dated by TCRdb to the late 2010s). The library was made by the immunoSEQ multiplex PCR assay. The High Capacity cDNA Reverse Transcription Kit was used to reverse transcribe all of the isolated RNA, meaning that expressed TCRB transcripts were what got sequenced. The clones in this table, taken by TCRdb from immuneACCESS, are in-frame only. Not every clone is retained; where verified, under half of the shortfall comes from an unresolved V gene, and the cause of the rest is unknown. This sample is represented by hundreds of thousands of clones; around 9.6% of them were singletons. The ten largest clones add up to 0.03% to 0.04% of the sample. Sequencing was carried out using naive CD4+ T cells from blood. Per the publication, the cell subset or site label means: true naive CD4+ T cells. The receptor source for this set is a young woman in good health.

This clone was counted only a few times. The rearrangement uses TRBV19 and TRBJ2-1, with TRBD2 as a possible D gene (6 bases). V was shortened by 5 bases and J by 7 bases, with 12 bases between the two germline ends. Germline-derived CDR1 and CDR2 are LNHDA and SQIVND (reference sequence). The CDR3 is made up of 13 amino acids. The CDR3 DNA reads as TGTGCCAGTAGTTTCCACCGGGGGAATGAGCAGTTCTTC. This translates into CASSFHRGNEQFF.

This chain connects TRBV5-1 to TRBJ2-3, with a tentative D call TRBD1 (7 bases). CDR1 and CDR2 from the germline V gene are SGHRS and YFSETQ. V shed 5 bases and J shed 2 bases, with 15 bases lying between them. This CDR3 has 15 residues. CDR3 amino acids: CASRGGDSNTDTQYF. DNA for the CDR3: TGCGCCAGCAGAGGAGGGGACAGCAACACAGATACGCAGTATTTT.

This clone was picked up a small number of times. V gene TRBV10-3 combines with J gene TRBJ1-1; D is undetermined. V was trimmed by 0 bases and J by 7 bases, leaving 9 bases between them. The CDR3 consists of 13 residues. The germline CDR1 and CDR2 sequences are ENHRY and SYGVKD. The CDR3 region has the DNA TGTGCCATCAGTGAGTCCGAAGGCGGTGAAGCTTTCTTT. Amino acid sequence: CAISESEGGEAFF.

The V call is TRBV30, the J call TRBJ2-2; 10 bases fit TRBD2. This CDR3 is built from 12 residues. Germline CDR1 is GTSNPN and CDR2 is SVGIG (reference sequence). The CDR3 region has the DNA TGTCTAGCGGGAGTTGCCACCGGGGAGCTGTTTTTT. It yields the protein CLAGVATGELFF.

This clone was detected a few times. The rearrangement links TRBV18 to TRBJ2-3, with TRBD1 as a possible D gene (5 bases). Germline V gives CDR1 KGHSH, CDR2 LQKENI. The CDR3 has 13 residues. The V and J ends lost 5 bases and 6 bases respectively, with 12 bases between them. CDR3: CASSADSLDTQYF. CDR3 coding DNA: TGTGCCAGCTCAGCCGACAGTTTGGATACGCAGTATTTT.

This rearrangement joins TRBV5-1 to TRBJ1-1; possible D gene TRBD1, 5 bases. The germline V and J ends were trimmed by 1 base and 7 bases, with 20 bases remaining between them. CDR1 is SGHRS, CDR2 YFSETQ, per germline. The CDR3 loop spans 16 amino acids. Here the CDR3 DNA reads TGCGCCAGCAGCTTGACGGGGGGTCCCCCAGGTATTGAAGCTTTCTTT. Translation: CASSLTGGPPGIEAFF.

As DNA, the CDR3 is TGTGCCAGTAGTGTCCAGGGGGCTGTTAGCGGTGGAAAGGCCAACGTCCTGACTTTC. Translated, it gives CASSVQGAVSGGKANVLTF. J is TRBJ2-6 and V is TRBV19; 8 bases are a match to TRBD1. Germline assignment: CDR1 LNHDA and CDR2 SQIVND (reference sequence). The CDR3 has 19 residues. The trim removed 5 bases at V and 6 bases at J, leaving 18 bases unmatched.